This T cell receptor beta chain stems from a study of shared clonotypes between healthy human individuals. V lost 5 bases and J lost 5; bases outside the gene matches: 11. Per germline, CDR1 MNHNY and CDR2 SVGAGI (reference sequence). The CDR3 totals 16 residues. The method was immunoSEQ multiplex PCR; TCRdb's version includes in-frame clones alone and lacks a portion of them. This sample carries over 850,000 clones, around 82% of them seen once, and the ten largest clones take 0.6% to 0.7%. The TCR originated in a man aged 18 to 29 in good health. Some clones in this sample may be carry-over from other donors' samples. The sample consisted of memory CD4+ T cells from PBMCs. Subset here: CD45RA-negative fraction. The chain carries TRBV6-6 and TRBJ1-5, with TRBD1 matching 8 bases. CDR3 protein: CASSAQTGARDQPQHF. For the CDR3, the DNA is TGTGCCAGCAGTGCCCAGACAGGGGCTAGGGATCAGCCCCAGCATTTT.